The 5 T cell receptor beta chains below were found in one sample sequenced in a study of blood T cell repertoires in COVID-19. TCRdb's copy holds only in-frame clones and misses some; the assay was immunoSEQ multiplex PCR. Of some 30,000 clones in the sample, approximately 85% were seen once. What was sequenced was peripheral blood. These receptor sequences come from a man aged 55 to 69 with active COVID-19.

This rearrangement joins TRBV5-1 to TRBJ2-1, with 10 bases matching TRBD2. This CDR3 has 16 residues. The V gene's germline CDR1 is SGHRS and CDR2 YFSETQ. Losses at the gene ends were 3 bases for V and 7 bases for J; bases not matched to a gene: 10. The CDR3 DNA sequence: TGCGCCAGCAGCTCTGAGTGGACTAGCGGCACGAATGAGCAGTTCTTC. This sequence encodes CASSSEWTSGTNEQFF.

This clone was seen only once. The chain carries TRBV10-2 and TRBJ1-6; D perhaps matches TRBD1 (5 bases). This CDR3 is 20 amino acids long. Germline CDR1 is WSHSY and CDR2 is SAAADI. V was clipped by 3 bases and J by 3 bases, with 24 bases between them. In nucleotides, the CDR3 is TGCGCCAGCAGTGACCTCCTCCGCCTCCCCGGGCAGGGCTATAATTCACCCCTCCACTTT. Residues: CASSDLLRLPGQGYNSPLHF.

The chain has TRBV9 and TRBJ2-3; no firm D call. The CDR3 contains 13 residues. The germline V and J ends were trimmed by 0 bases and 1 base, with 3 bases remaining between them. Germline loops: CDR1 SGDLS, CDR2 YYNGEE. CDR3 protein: CASSVAGTDTQYF. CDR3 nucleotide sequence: TGTGCCAGCAGCGTAGCGGGCACAGATACGCAGTATTTT.

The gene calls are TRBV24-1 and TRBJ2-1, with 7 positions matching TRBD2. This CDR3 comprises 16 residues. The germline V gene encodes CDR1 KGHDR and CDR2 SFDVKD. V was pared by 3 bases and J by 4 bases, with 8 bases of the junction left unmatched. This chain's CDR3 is CATSDPVAGSYNEQFF. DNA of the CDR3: TGTGCCACCAGTGATCCAGTAGCGGGTTCTTACAATGAGCAGTTCTTC.

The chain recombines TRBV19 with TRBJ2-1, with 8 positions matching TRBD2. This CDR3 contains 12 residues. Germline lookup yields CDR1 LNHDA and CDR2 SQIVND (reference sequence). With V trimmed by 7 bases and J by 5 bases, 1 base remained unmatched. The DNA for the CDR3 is TGTGCCAGTAACGGGAGGGACAATGAGCAGTTCTTC. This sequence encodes CASNGRDNEQFF.